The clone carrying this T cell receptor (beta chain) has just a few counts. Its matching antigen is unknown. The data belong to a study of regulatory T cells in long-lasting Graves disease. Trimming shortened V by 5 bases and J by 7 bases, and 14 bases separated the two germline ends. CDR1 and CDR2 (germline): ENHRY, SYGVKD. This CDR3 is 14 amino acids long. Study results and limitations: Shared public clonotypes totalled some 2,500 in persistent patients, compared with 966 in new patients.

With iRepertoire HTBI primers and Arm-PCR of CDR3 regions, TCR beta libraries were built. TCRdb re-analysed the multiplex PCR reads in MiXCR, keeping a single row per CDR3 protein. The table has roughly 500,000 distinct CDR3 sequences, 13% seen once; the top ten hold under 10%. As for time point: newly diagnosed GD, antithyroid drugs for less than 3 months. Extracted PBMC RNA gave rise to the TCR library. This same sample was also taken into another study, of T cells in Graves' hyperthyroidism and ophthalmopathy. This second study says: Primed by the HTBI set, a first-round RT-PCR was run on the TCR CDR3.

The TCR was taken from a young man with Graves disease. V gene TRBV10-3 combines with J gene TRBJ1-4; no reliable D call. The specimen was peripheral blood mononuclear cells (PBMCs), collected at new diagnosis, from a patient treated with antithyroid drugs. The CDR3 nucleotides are TGTGCCATCAGTTCCTCGAGGGAAGGTGAAAAACTGTTTTTT. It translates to CAISSSREGEKLFF.